The text below deals with one TCR beta chain. Antigen unknown. Sequenced with the Oncomine TCR Beta short-read assay was DNA taken from cultured CD4+ T cells. TCRdb called the PCR reads again in MiXCR, with one record for every CDR3 protein. The profile covers approximately 7,600 distinct CDR3 sequences, with about half appearing a single time and around 24% taken by the ten largest. The data were obtained in a study of vaccination and CD4 T cells after COVID-19. Study-level background: Typically, post-vaccine samples were obtained a median about 79 days after dose two, within a range of 14 to 241. Cultures that served as controls received a CEFX pool, an HIV-1 Nef pool, or no peptide.

CDR3 length: 12 residues. V gave up 2 bases and J gave up 9 bases, with 11 bases separating them. Germline CDR1 reads LGHNA; CDR2 reads YNFKEQ. The sample's treatment: approximately nine-day PBMC culture with coronavirus spike peptide pools or control peptides (ViraFEST assay). Unexposed donor CD4+ T cells predated the COVID-19 pandemic, collected 2011-2018. The chain combines TRBV4-2 with TRBJ2-7; D not certain. Source material: CD4+ T cells from blood, cultured in vitro. This clonotype was obtained from a human donor in good health. CDR3 in amino acids: CASSQTQSRQYF. The CDR3, as DNA: TGTGCCAGCAGCCAAACCCAATCGAGGCAGTACTTC.